The sample holds many counts of the clone carrying this T cell receptor beta chain. Its antigen is currently unknown. There were no recent acute infections or vaccinations among the donors, who were healthy HIV-negative adults. This sample stems from a study of shared clonotypes between healthy human individuals. Findings and limits, study-wide: Though the depth was large, rarefaction showed that sorted-subset sequencing was incomplete. The donor pool, a small one, limited the genetic and exposure-history diversity represented.

The method was immunoSEQ multiplex PCR; TCRdb's version includes in-frame clones alone and lacks a portion of them. The table has 650,000 to 750,000 clones, 72% seen once. The TCR sequence derives from a woman aged 30 to 39 in good health. Sequencing used memory CD4+ T cells sorted from blood. Noted subset: CD45RA-negative fraction.

Here the CDR3 DNA reads TGTGCCAGCAGCCCGGGACAGCTCTCCTACGAGCAGTACTTC. Its translation: CASSPGQLSYEQYF. The chain couples TRBV11-2 to TRBJ2-7; 7 bases line up with TRBD1. The CDR3 length is 14 residues. Germline V gene lookup returns CDR1 SGHAT and CDR2 FQNNGV. V lost 5 bases to trimming and J lost 0 bases; unmatched junction nucleotides: 4.